Presented here are 20 T cell receptor beta chains from one specimen sequenced in a study of blood T cell repertoires in COVID-19. TCRdb's copy holds only in-frame clones and misses some; the assay was immunoSEQ multiplex PCR. The data contain roughly 110,000 clones, 80% to 95% of them seen just once; the ten biggest clones take up approximately 1.3%. Specimen: peripheral blood. Every receptor here comes from a woman aged 25 to 39 with acute or convalescent COVID-19.

This CDR3 is CASSRTENTEAFF. The CDR3 nucleotides are TGTGCCAGCAGCCGGACAGAGAACACTGAAGCTTTCTTT. The V and J genes are TRBV14 and TRBJ1-1; maybe TRBD1 (6 bases). The CDR3 extends over 13 amino acids. V lost 4 bases and J 1 base, leaving 7 bases between the germline ends. Germline values: CDR1 SGHDN, CDR2 FVKESK.

The genes are TRBV28 and TRBJ1-2, with a weak D call TRBD1 (6 bases). V lost 6 bases to trimming and J lost 8 bases, with 25 bases between them. The CDR3 loop spans 16 amino acids. Germline V gives CDR1 MDHEN, CDR2 SYDVKM. Written as DNA, the CDR3 is TGTGCCAGCAGGAACTCCGGGACATGGGGCGGAGCGGGCTACACCTTC. Protein sequence: CASRNSGTWGGAGYTF.

The rearrangement links TRBV19 to TRBJ2-3, with 11 bases aligning to TRBD2. J gave up 4 bases and V 3 bases, and 6 bases lay outside the gene matches. The CDR3 loop spans 16 amino acids. Germline V gene data show CDR1 as LNHDA and CDR2 as SQIVND (reference sequence). CDR3 amino acids: CASSIQLAGVADTQYF. For the CDR3, the DNA is TGTGCCAGTAGTATTCAACTAGCGGGAGTAGCAGATACGCAGTATTTT.

The chain has TRBV24-1 and TRBJ1-1; 9 bases are a match to TRBD1. J was trimmed by 5 bases and V by 3 bases; bases with no gene match: 0. The CDR3 totals 13 residues. Germline CDR1 is KGHDR and CDR2 is SFDVKD. The CDR3 region has the DNA TGTGCCACCAGTGATGGACAGGGGACTGAAGCTTTCTTT. Translated: CATSDGQGTEAFF.

The chain combines TRBV5-1 with TRBJ1-4; perhaps TRBD1 as D (6 bases). The CDR3 contains 13 residues. Germline lookup yields CDR1 SGHRS and CDR2 YFSETQ. V was cut by 4 bases and J by 8 bases, with 12 bases left in between. CDR3 in DNA: TGCGCCAGCAGCGGCCAGGGGACCGAAAAACTGTTTTTT. This gives the protein CASSGQGTEKLFF.

The chain joins TRBV28 to TRBJ2-1; maybe TRBD2 (6 bases). The V gene's germline CDR1 is MDHEN and CDR2 SYDVKM. Trimming left V 3 bases short and J 4 bases short, with 10 bases between. The CDR3 consists of 14 residues. In DNA, the CDR3 is TGTGCCAGCAGTTTGGCGGGACGATACAATGAGCAGTTCTTC. This codes for CASSLAGRYNEQFF.

This clone has a single count. V usage is TRBV6-5 and J usage is TRBJ1-3, with D unclear. CDR1 MNHEY and CDR2 SVGAGI come from the germline V gene. Trimming took 6 bases from V and 4 from J, leaving 4 bases between them. The CDR3 is 11 amino acids. This CDR3 is CASSTGNTIYF. The DNA for the CDR3 is TGTGCCAGCAGCACAGGAAACACCATATATTTT.

V usage is TRBV6-6 and J usage is TRBJ1-4; D is perhaps TRBD1 (5 bases). V dropped 5 bases and J dropped 0 bases, with 16 bases sitting between them. Germline V CDR1 and CDR2: MNHNY, SVGAGI (reference sequence). CDR3 length: 17 amino acids. CDR3 bases: TGTGCCAGCAGTCTAACAGGCACCCCTGCAACTAATGAAAAACTGTTTTTT. The encoded protein is CASSLTGTPATNEKLFF.

The rearrangement links TRBV6-5 to TRBJ1-1, with D possibly matching TRBD1 (5 bases). V was trimmed by 4 bases and J by 3 bases, leaving 12 bases between them. Germline V gene data show CDR1 as MNHEY and CDR2 as SVGAGI. The CDR3 is 14 amino acids. CDR3 amino acids: CASSSQGSDTEAFF. The DNA for the CDR3 is TGTGCCAGCAGTTCGCAGGGTAGTGACACTGAAGCTTTCTTT.

The V gene is TRBV6-5, the J gene TRBJ2-2, with 9 bases that match TRBD1. V trimming: 8 bases; J trimming: 4 bases; junction bases outside the gene matches: 5. Germline CDR1 MNHEY, CDR2 SVGAGI. CDR3 length: 14 residues. DNA for the CDR3: TGTGCCAGCCGACAGGGGGGTGGCACCGGGGAGCTGTTTTTT. It codes for CASRQGGGTGELFF.

The rearrangement links TRBV28 to TRBJ1-1; D is perhaps TRBD1 (6 bases). CDR1 and CDR2 from the germline V gene are MDHEN and SYDVKM. The CDR3 spans 14 residues. V lost 8 bases to trimming and J lost 0 bases, with 13 bases between them. CDR3 DNA: TGTGCCAGCTCCCCTAGACAGGTGAACACTGAAGCTTTCTTT. This codes for CASSPRQVNTEAFF. The entire variable domain, with the rest obtained from reference TRBV28 and TRBJ1-1, is as follows: DVKVTQSSRYLVKRTGEKVFLECVQDMDHENMFWYRQDPGLGLRLIYFSYDVKMKEKGDIPEGYSVSREKKERFSLILESASTNQTSMYLCASSPRQVNTEAFFGQGTRLTVV.

This sequence joins TRBV3-1 (or the pseudogene TRBV3-2) and TRBJ2-5; TRBD2 agrees at 9 bases. V lost 1 base to trimming and J lost 9 bases; unmatched junction nucleotides: 9. This CDR3 has 15 amino acids. Germline CDR1 is LGHDT and CDR2 is YNNKEL (reference sequence). DNA of the CDR3: TGTGCCAGCAGCCAAGGGAATAGCGGGAGTTCGGCCCAGTACTTC. This translates into CASSQGNSGSSAQYF.

This chain connects TRBV12-5 to TRBJ1-5, with D possibly matching TRBD1 (6 bases). Trimming cost V 5 bases and J 2 bases, with 7 bases left between them. The CDR3 consists of 13 residues. Per the germline V gene, CDR1 is LGHNT and CDR2 is FRNRAP. The CDR3 DNA follows: TGTGCTAGTGGTGCAGGGGGCAATCAGCCCCAGCATTTT. This codes for CASGAGGNQPQHF.

This rearrangement joins TRBV29-1 to TRBJ2-1; no firm D call. This CDR3 is 10 amino acids long. The germline V gene encodes CDR1 SQVTM and CDR2 ANQGSEA. V lost 4 bases, J lost 7 bases, and 5 bases lay in between. The CDR3 reads CSVGVNEQFF. The DNA of the CDR3 is TGCAGCGTTGGAGTTAATGAGCAGTTCTTC.

The chain's CDR3 is CASSSLGGSGGGYTF. For the CDR3, the DNA is TGTGCCAGCAGCTCCCTTGGTGGGTCCGGCGGCGGCTACACCTTC. The rearrangement joins TRBV11-3 to TRBJ1-2; D gene unclear. V shed 4 bases and J shed 8 bases, with 20 bases lying between them. The CDR3 covers 15 residues. CDR1 and CDR2 from the germline V gene are SGHNT and YENEEA.

The chain employs TRBV19 and TRBJ1-2, with a possible D match to TRBD1 (5 bases). Trimming removed 5 bases from V and 8 bases from J, with 24 bases in between. The CDR3 has 16 amino acids. From germline, CDR1 is LNHDA and CDR2 SQIVND (reference sequence). Written as DNA, the CDR3 is TGTGCCAGTAGTCACTTCGGGCGGCAGGGCTCACCCGGCTACACCTTC. Its protein product is CASSHFGRQGSPGYTF.

This sequence joins TRBV4-3 and TRBJ2-3, with 10 bases aligning to TRBD2. The trim removed 0 bases at V and 0 bases at J, leaving 9 bases unmatched. The V gene's germline CDR1 is LGHNA and CDR2 YSLEER. The CDR3 contains 19 residues. The CDR3 DNA follows: TGCGCCAGCAGCCAAGAAATTAGCGGGGGGACCCCTAGCACAGATACGCAGTATTTT. Translating gives CASSQEISGGTPSTDTQYF.

J is TRBJ2-1 and V is TRBV6-5; possibly TRBD2 for D (6 bases). With 4 bases removed from V and 6 bases from J, the gap between germline ends came to 10 bases. Germline CDR1 and CDR2: MNHEY and SVGAGI. There are 13 residues in the CDR3. The chain's CDR3 is CASSSSTSNEQFF. CDR3 bases: TGTGCCAGCAGTTCCTCGACTAGCAATGAGCAGTTCTTC.

The chain links TRBV10-2 to TRBJ2-7, with 10 bases identical to TRBD1. Germline lookup yields CDR1 WSHSY and CDR2 SAAADI. V shed 7 bases and J 3 bases; nucleotides not matched to a gene: 3. The CDR3 is 13 residues long. The CDR3 bases are TGCGCCAGCAAGGGACAGGGGTTCTACGAGCAGTACTTC. It yields the protein CASKGQGFYEQYF.

This chain connects TRBV4-1 to TRBJ2-1; possible D gene TRBD1, 5 bases. Germline CDR1 reads MGHRA; CDR2 reads YSYEKL. This CDR3 comprises 14 residues. The V gene lost 3 bases and the J gene lost 9 bases, with 15 bases spanning the gap. CDR3 amino acids: CASSHTQERSEQFF. The CDR3 DNA reads as TGCGCCAGCAGCCACACACAGGAAAGGAGTGAGCAGTTCTTC.